Below, one T cell receptor beta chain is given with its context. Its antigen is not known. The PCR made use of 60 Vbeta and 13 Jbeta primers. Clones were sequenced by immunoSEQ multiplex PCR, and TCRdb holds only the in-frame ones, with some missing. The sample comprises approximately 300,000 clones, 84% of which are singletons, and roughly 2% rests with the top ten. The data originate from a study of cytomegalovirus exposure and HLA in healthy donors. Overall study findings and caveats: As confirmed in vitro, three CMV-associated chains were specific for CMV antigens. An ancestry cluster, one associated with Asian ancestry, reportedly showed fewer N-insertions than the approximately 650-donor mean in a later analysis. Productive rates of about 87% or about 30% were seen for most TCR beta V segments in an earlier analysis. Follow-up analysis found HLA locus-dependent TCR association rates, highest for DRB1 and lowest for HLA-C.

This sequence originates from a woman between 35 and 50 years old in good health and CMV-seropositive. Sequencing was carried out using PBMCs.

The CDR3 loop is CAWRAQENQPQHF. CDR3 nucleotide sequence: TGTGCCTGGAGGGCACAGGAGAATCAGCCCCAGCATTTT. V gene TRBV30 combines with J gene TRBJ1-5, with TRBD1 as a possible D gene (5 bases). This CDR3 comprises 13 residues. Trimming cost V 3 bases and J 4 bases, with 10 bases left between them. Looked up from germline, CDR1 is GTSNPN and CDR2 is SVGIG (reference sequence).